This T cell receptor (beta chain) appears in the sequencing data of a study of response to subunit inactivated influenza vaccine. General study findings and limits: There was a suggestion from the authors that each seasonal influenza vaccination recruits few new T cells.

As regards this clonotype: The antigen is not known.

TCRdb passed the RT-PCR reads through MiXCR, listing each CDR3 protein once. Counted here are 500,000 or so distinct CDR3 sequences, over 9.5% occurring once; the ten biggest clones make up more than 10%. The CDR3 spans 13 residues. V gave up 3 bases and J gave up 2 bases, with 5 bases separating them. CDR1 and CDR2 (germline): LNHDA, SQIVND (reference sequence). Sample: PBMCs from blood, taken 45 days after vaccination. The chain employs TRBV19 and TRBJ2-1; D not certain. This clonotype originated in a man aged 45 to 65 who received an inactivated influenza vaccine. CDR3 loop: CASSMLAYNEQFF. In DNA form, the CDR3 reads TGTGCCAGTAGTATGCTAGCCTACAATGAGCAGTTCTTC.